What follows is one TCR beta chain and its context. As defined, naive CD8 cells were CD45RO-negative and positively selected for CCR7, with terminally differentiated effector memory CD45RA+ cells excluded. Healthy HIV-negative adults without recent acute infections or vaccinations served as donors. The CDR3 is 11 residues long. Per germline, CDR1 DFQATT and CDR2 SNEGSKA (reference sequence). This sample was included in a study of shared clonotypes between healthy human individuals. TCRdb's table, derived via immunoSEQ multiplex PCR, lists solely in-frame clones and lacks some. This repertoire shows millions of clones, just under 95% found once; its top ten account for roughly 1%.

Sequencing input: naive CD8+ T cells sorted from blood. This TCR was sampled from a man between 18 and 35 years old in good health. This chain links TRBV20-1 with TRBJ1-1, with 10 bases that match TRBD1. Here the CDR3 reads CTWTGGTEAFF. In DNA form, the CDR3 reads TGCACCTGGACAGGGGGCACTGAAGCTTTCTTT.